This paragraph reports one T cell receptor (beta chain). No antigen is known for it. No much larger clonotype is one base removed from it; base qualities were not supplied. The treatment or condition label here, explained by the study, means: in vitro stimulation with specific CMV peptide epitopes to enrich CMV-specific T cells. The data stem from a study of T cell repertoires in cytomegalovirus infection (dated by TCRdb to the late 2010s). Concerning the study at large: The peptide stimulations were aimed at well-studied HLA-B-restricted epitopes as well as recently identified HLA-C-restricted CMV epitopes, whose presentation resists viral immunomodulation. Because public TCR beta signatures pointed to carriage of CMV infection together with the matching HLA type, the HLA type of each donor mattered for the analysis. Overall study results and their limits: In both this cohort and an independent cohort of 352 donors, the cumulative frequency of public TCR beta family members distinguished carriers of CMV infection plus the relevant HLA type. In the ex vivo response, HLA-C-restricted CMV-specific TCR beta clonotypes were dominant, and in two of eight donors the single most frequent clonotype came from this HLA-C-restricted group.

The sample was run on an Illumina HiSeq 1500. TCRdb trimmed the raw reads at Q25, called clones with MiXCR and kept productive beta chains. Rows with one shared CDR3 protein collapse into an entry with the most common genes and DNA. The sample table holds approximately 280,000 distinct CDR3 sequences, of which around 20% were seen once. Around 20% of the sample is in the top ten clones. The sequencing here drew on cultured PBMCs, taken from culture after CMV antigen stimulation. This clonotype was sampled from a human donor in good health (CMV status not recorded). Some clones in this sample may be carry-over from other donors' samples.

The nucleotides read TGTGCCAGCAGCCCAAGCGGGAGGGCCGTCGGCGGGGAGCTGTTTTTT. Translated, it gives CASSPSGRAVGGELFF. The chain employs TRBV3-1 and TRBJ2-2; 10 central bases correspond to TRBD2. The CDR3 holds 16 amino acids from the cysteine to the phenylalanine. The kept DNA is CDR3 alone, 48 bases in frame from the first base. Clipping removes 4 bases from V and 7 bases from J, with 9 as the unmatched junction base count. CDR1 LGHDT and CDR2 YNNKEL were looked up in the germline V gene (reference sequence).